This TCR beta chain was observed in a study of T cell responses to AZD1222 COVID-19 vaccine. General study findings and limits: Rises in breadth and depth of Spike-specific TCRs came after two AZD1222 doses. Unmutated variant regions reportedly attract nearly half of all spike-specific TCRs. Repertoires were obtained solely post-peak T cell response. CD4 TCRs associated with vaccination spanned spike, dominating at 160-218 and 743-854.

The protocol was immunoSEQ multiplex PCR, while the TCRdb copy is restricted to in-frame clones and leaves out a portion. The table has some 140,000 clones, approximately 87% seen once. Regarding this clone: Its specificity is unknown.

V lost 3 bases, J lost 3 bases, and 5 bases stayed unmatched. Per the germline V gene, CDR1 is LNHDA and CDR2 is SQIVND (reference sequence). The CDR3 has 16 amino acids. The clonotype was recovered from an adult in good health. The chain couples TRBV19 to TRBJ2-7, with 13 nucleotides matching TRBD2. The source material was peripheral blood, sampled on day 0 of MenACWY control vaccination. CDR3: CASSIPRTSGSYEQYF. The DNA for the CDR3 is TGTGCCAGTAGTATTCCAAGGACTAGCGGGAGCTACGAGCAGTACTTC.